The rows below give T cell receptor beta chains drawn from one sample of a study of blood T cell repertoires in COVID-19. TCRdb's table, derived via immunoSEQ multiplex PCR, lists solely in-frame clones and lacks some. There are around 260,000 clones in the sample; 90% to 95% occur only once, and roughly 2.3% lies in the top ten. Sample: peripheral blood. The receptors originated from a woman aged 30 to 39 with COVID-19, enrolled during active disease. Both conserved end residues are part of each CDR3. Fields, in order: clone size, D gene, V gene, J gene, CDR3 protein, CDR3 DNA. D genes are given only for firm matches. Clone size is stated in some rows and not others, as once, few, many or a class when expanded.

few,.,TRBV19,TRBJ2-2,CASTQPLAANTGELFF,TGTGCCAGTACTCAACCCCTCGCGGCGAACACCGGGGAGCTGTTTTTT
.,TRBD2,TRBV5-4,TRBJ2-7,CASSDGTSGYEQYF,TGTGCCAGCAGCGACGGGACTAGCGGATACGAGCAGTACTTC
.,.,TRBV27,TRBJ1-4,CASSARQALAGEKLFF,TGTGCCAGCAGTGCCAGACAAGCCTTGGCGGGTGAAAAACTGTTTTTT
.,TRBD1,TRBV19,TRBJ1-1,CASSPPRQGFGTEAFF,TGTGCCAGTAGTCCGCCCCGACAGGGTTTCGGCACTGAAGCTTTCTTT
few,.,TRBV6-1,TRBJ1-1,CASSESNREAFF,TGTGCCAGCAGTGAAAGTAACAGAGAAGCTTTCTTT
.,TRBD2,TRBV19,TRBJ2-1,CASSPGLAGAERYNEQFF,TGTGCCAGTAGTCCGGGACTAGCGGGAGCTGAGAGGTACAATGAGCAGTTCTTC
once,TRBD1,TRBV29-1,TRBJ1-1,CSVTWTGMNTEAFF,TGCAGCGTTACTTGGACAGGGATGAACACTGAAGCTTTCTTT
.,TRBD1,TRBV15,TRBJ1-4,CATSRRGTGDEKLFF,TGTGCCACCAGCAGACGCGGGACAGGGGATGAAAAACTGTTTTTT
.,.,TRBV19,TRBJ1-6,CASSVQQSSYNSPLHF,TGTGCCAGTAGTGTACAGCAGAGCTCCTATAATTCACCCCTCCACTTT
.,TRBD1,TRBV5-1,TRBJ1-2,CASSSGTAYGYTF,TGCGCCAGCAGCTCCGGGACAGCCTATGGCTACACCTTC
.,TRBD1,TRBV6-6,TRBJ2-7,CASSRSTGAYEQYF,TGTGCCAGCAGTCGATCGACAGGGGCCTACGAGCAGTACTTC
.,.,TRBV18,TRBJ1-1,CASSELAGQGTEAFF,TGTGCCAGCTCAGAGTTGGCAGGGCAAGGCACTGAAGCTTTCTTT
.,.,TRBV6-6,TRBJ2-4,CASSYSRGGENIQYF,TGTGCCAGCAGTTACTCAAGGGGCGGAGAAAACATTCAGTACTTC
.,TRBD2,TRBV11-2,TRBJ2-3,CASSQGTSGSTDTQYF,TGTGCCAGCAGCCAGGGGACTAGCGGTAGCACAGATACGCAGTATTTT
.,.,TRBV6-5,TRBJ2-2,CASSYEGVNTGELFF,TGTGCCAGCAGTTACGAGGGCGTGAACACCGGGGAGCTGTTTTTT
.,TRBD1,TRBV5-1,TRBJ1-4,CASSLSPRGRGTTNEKLFF,TGCGCCAGCAGCTTAAGCCCCAGGGGGCGCGGGACAACTAATGAAAAACTGTTTTTT
few,TRBD1,TRBV19,TRBJ2-7,CASGDRAFYEQYF,TGTGCCAGCGGAGACAGGGCTTTCTACGAGCAGTACTTC
.,.,TRBV3-1/TRBV3-2,TRBJ1-1,CASSQVVGNTEAFF,TGTGCCAGCAGCCAAGTCGTCGGTAACACTGAAGCTTTCTTT
.,TRBD1,TRBV7-9,TRBJ1-4,CASSFAGGNEKLFF,TGTGCCAGCAGCTTTGCAGGGGGCAACGAAAAACTGTTTTTT
.,.,TRBV12-5,TRBJ2-2,CASGLVESTNTGELFF,TGTGCTAGTGGTTTGGTAGAGAGCACGAACACCGGGGAGCTGTTTTTT
.,.,TRBV7-2,TRBJ1-1,CASSLVGAVPEAFF,TGTGCCAGCAGCTTAGTGGGGGCGGTGCCTGAAGCTTTCTTT
once,.,TRBV12-3/TRBV12-4,TRBJ1-1,CASSSRERGEAFF,TGTGCCAGCAGTTCCCGGGAAAGAGGTGAAGCTTTCTTT
few,.,TRBV5-1,TRBJ2-2,CASSLDRVNTGELFF,TGCGCCAGCAGCTTGGACAGGGTCAACACCGGGGAGCTGTTTTTT
.,TRBD1,TRBV12-3/TRBV12-4,TRBJ1-2,CASSSGGGSYTF,TGTGCCAGCAGTTCAGGGGGAGGTAGCTACACCTTC
.,.,TRBV7-9,TRBJ1-5,CASSLAGEAQPQHF,TGTGCCAGCAGCTTAGCGGGGGAGGCCCAGCCCCAGCATTTT
.,TRBD1,TRBV28,TRBJ2-7,CASSFGQAAREQYF,TGTGCCAGCAGTTTCGGACAGGCAGCACGCGAGCAGTACTTC